This T cell receptor beta chain appears in the sequencing data of a study of T cell responses to AZD1222 COVID-19 vaccine. Overall study: Combined were second doses at about 4 or about 12 weeks. Whole-study results and caveats: Unmutated regions of variants are reportedly targeted by nearly half of spike-specific TCRs. White British people made up most donors, females outnumbered males, and clonal diversity was possibly underestimated. Just five or six AZD1222 recipients were seropositive at baseline.

Data came from immunoSEQ multiplex PCR; TCRdb stores just in-frame clones and leaves some out. The repertoire holds 60,000 to 65,000 clones, 65% to 85% seen once, with around 7.3% in the top ten. The length of the CDR3 is 14 residues. Germline CDR1 reads LGHNA; CDR2 reads YSLEER. V dropped 3 bases and J dropped 4 bases, with 7 bases sitting between them. Points on this clone: Its specificity is unknown.

The source is an adult in good health. Sequenced here: peripheral blood, sampled on day 0 of AZD1222 vaccination. The chain employs TRBV4-3 and TRBJ1-6, with D perhaps matching TRBD1 (5 bases). The CDR3 sequence: CASSQGEYNSPLHF. For the CDR3, the DNA is TGCGCCAGCAGCCAGGGGGAATATAATTCACCCCTCCACTTT.